The sequence of this T cell receptor (beta chain) was determined in a study of shared clonotypes between healthy human individuals. Study background: Donor composition was a couple of women and a few men, aged 18 to 49.

CDR3 length: 15 residues. Germline V gene data show CDR1 as MDHEN and CDR2 as SYDVKM. The junction had 7 bases not matched to a gene; V was cut back by 2 bases and J by 4 bases. An assay was performed, and its level was deep. TCRdb's copy holds only in-frame clones and misses some; the assay was immunoSEQ multiplex PCR. The sample carries approximately 2,300,000 clones, around 93% recorded once. The sequence derives from a man between 18 and 35 years old in good health. Some clones in this sample may be carry-over from other donors' samples. Material: naive CD4+ T cells from PBMCs. Subset given: CD45RA+ positively selected. The chain has TRBV28 and TRBJ2-7; 8 bases map to TRBD2. In DNA, the CDR3 is TGTGCCAGCAGTTTACGGGAGGGTGGTATTTACGAGCAGTACTTC. It is translated as CASSLREGGIYEQYF.